This is a list of T cell receptor beta chains from one sample in a study of T cells in Graves' hyperthyroidism and ophthalmopathy. In TCRdb, the multiplex PCR reads were re-called with MiXCR into one record per CDR3 protein. Of 400,000 or so distinct CDR3 sequences listed, about 14% are singletons. The sequencing sample was made of blood. The receptors here all came from a middle-aged man with Graves' ophthalmopathy. CDR3s include the opening cysteine and the closing phenylalanine or tryptophan. A D gene is named only where the DNA matches it firmly. Size is omitted from some rows. Given values are once, few, many or a class for expanded clones.

>TRBV12-3/TRBV12-4|few|TRBD2|TRBJ2-2
CASTGRGGELFF
TGTGCCAGCACCGGGAGGGGGGGGGAGCTGTTTTTT
>TRBV14|.|.|TRBJ1-1
CASSQFTGTEAFF
TGTGCCAGCAGCCAGTTCACGGGGACTGAAGCTTTCTTT
>TRBV5-1|.|.|TRBJ2-1
CASSLRRVGYDEQFF
TGCGCCAGCAGCTTGCGGAGGGTTGGCTACGATGAGCAGTTCTTC
>TRBV10-3|many|TRBD2|TRBJ2-7
CAIKQTSGSSEQYF
TGTGCCATCAAGCAGACGAGCGGGAGCTCCGAGCAGTACTTC
>TRBV10-1|many|.|TRBJ2-3
CASSESGGRTDTQYF
TGCGCCAGCAGTGAGTCGGGCGGCCGCACAGATACGCAGTATTTT
>TRBV4-1|.|.|TRBJ2-5
CASSQDKRGTRGETQYF
TGCGCCAGCAGCCAAGATAAACGAGGGACCCGTGGAGAGACCCAGTACTTC
>TRBV28|many|.|TRBJ2-1
CASSLAIPSRNEQFF
TGTGCCAGCAGTTTGGCGATTCCGAGCCGCAATGAGCAGTTCTTC
>TRBV5-1|many|.|TRBJ2-1
CASSLGRNNEQFF
TGTGCCAGCAGCTTGGGGCGGAACAATGAGCAGTTCTTC
>TRBV3-1|many|.|TRBJ1-3
CASSQGRISGNTIYF
TGTGCCAGCAGCCAGGGCAGGATCTCTGGAAACACCATATATTTT
>TRBV12-3/TRBV12-4|.|.|TRBJ2-1
CASSLGWPSYNEQFF
TGTGCCAGCAGTTTAGGCTGGCCCTCGTACAATGAGCAGTTCTTC
>TRBV20-1|many|TRBD1|TRBJ2-2
CSADTGGGTGELFF
TGCAGTGCTGATACAGGGGGAGGCACCGGGGAGCTGTTTTTT
>TRBV7-9|.|.|TRBJ2-5
CASSFFKGGLETQYF
TGTGCCAGCAGCTTCTTCAAGGGGGGGTTAGAGACCCAGTACTTC
>TRBV6-4|few|TRBD2|TRBJ2-1
CASSDSRTSYMNEQFF
TGTGCCAGCAGTGACTCCCGGACTAGTTATATGAATGAGCAGTTCTTC
>TRBV5-1|.|.|TRBJ2-1
CASSSGAGVNYNEQFF
TGCGCCAGCAGCTCTGGAGCAGGGGTGAACTACAATGAGCAGTTCTTC
>TRBV24-1|many|.|TRBJ2-3
CATSRGTSTDTQYF
TGTGCCACCAGCCGAGGGACTAGCACAGATACGCAGTATTTT
>TRBV9|.|.|TRBJ2-5
CASSPRGRGNQETQYF
TGTGCCAGCAGCCCCCGGGGGCGAGGGAACCAAGAGACCCAGTACTTC
>TRBV5-1|many|.|TRBJ2-5
CASSLGVGETQYF
TGCGCCAGCAGCTTGGGGGTTGGGGAGACCCAGTACTTC
>TRBV20-1|few|.|TRBJ2-1
CSADPRVGVNEQFF
TGCAGTGCTGACCCACGGGTGGGTGTAAATGAGCAGTTCTTC
>TRBV5-1|.|.|TRBJ1-1
CASSHTRGAAEAFF
TGCGCCAGCAGCCATACGAGGGGGGCGGCTGAAGCTTTCTTT
>TRBV19|few|TRBD2|TRBJ2-5
CASSIPRTVGLAGQETQYF
TGTGCCAGTAGTATCCCCCGGACGGTGGGACTAGCGGGACAAGAGACCCAGTACTTC
>TRBV2|many|TRBD2|TRBJ2-3
CASIGGLASTHTQYF
TGTGCCAGCATTGGCGGACTAGCATCCACACATACGCAGTATTTT
>TRBV11-2|many|.|TRBJ2-7
CASSFNGVTRTVYEQYF
TGTGCCAGCAGCTTTAATGGAGTGACTAGGACAGTTTACGAGCAGTACTTC
>TRBV6-1|many|TRBD2|TRBJ2-7
CASSREGYEQYF
TGTGCCAGCAGTCGGGAGGGGTACGAGCAGTACTTC
>TRBV9|few|.|TRBJ1-2
CASSSQGGGKDYGYTF
TGTGCCAGCAGCTCTCAAGGGGGGGGAAAAGACTATGGCTACACCTTC
>TRBV19|.|TRBD1|TRBJ2-1
CASRGTGAVNEQFF
TGTGCCAGCAGAGGGACAGGGGCCGTAAATGAGCAGTTCTTC
>TRBV11-2|many|TRBD2|TRBJ2-5
CASSRRTSGQETQYF
TGTGCCAGCAGCCGACGGACTAGCGGCCAAGAGACCCAGTACTTC
>TRBV3-1|many|.|TRBJ2-5
CASSQALETQYF
TGTGCCAGCAGCCAAGCGTTAGAGACCCAGTACTTC
>TRBV20-1|.|TRBD2|TRBJ2-5
CSAEGGLAGLGQETQYF
TGCAGTGCTGAAGGGGGACTAGCGGGACTCGGCCAAGAGACCCAGTACTTC
>TRBV7-8|many|TRBD1|TRBJ2-5
CASSVRTGGGGETQYF
TGTGCCAGCAGCGTCCGGACAGGGGGCGGGGGAGAGACCCAGTACTTC
>TRBV7-9|few|TRBD1|TRBJ2-3
CASSAPTVGGTNTQYF
TGTGCCAGCAGTGCCCCGACGGTAGGGGGCACGAATACGCAGTATTTT
>TRBV20-1|.|.|TRBJ2-5
CSARDWSGVETQYF
TGCAGTGCTAGAGATTGGTCAGGGGTAGAGACCCAGTACTTC
>TRBV29-1|few|TRBD2|TRBJ2-1
CCGSSYNEQFF
TGCTGCGGGAGTTCCTACAATGAGCAGTTCTTC
>TRBV11-2|many|.|TRBJ2-3
CASSLDGWADTQYF
TGTGCCAGCAGCTTAGACGGGTGGGCAGATACGCAGTATTTT
>TRBV4-2|.|TRBD2|TRBJ2-1
CASSQDIGGEYNEQFF
TGTGCCAGCAGCCAAGATATCGGGGGGGAGTACAATGAGCAGTTCTTC
>TRBV30|many|.|TRBJ1-3
CASQSGALGNTIYF
TGTGCCTCACAGTCGGGGGCGCTTGGAAACACCATATATTTT
>TRBV12-5|many|.|TRBJ2-5
CASASGHGRETQYF
TGTGCTAGTGCTTCCGGTCATGGCCGGGAGACCCAGTACTTC
>TRBV2|.|TRBD2|TRBJ2-7
CASSTGLALYEQYF
TGTGCCAGCAGTACGGGACTAGCCCTTTACGAGCAGTACTTC
>TRBV20-1|many|TRBD1|TRBJ2-3
CSAPETGRDTQYF
TGCAGTGCTCCTGAGACAGGGCGTGATACGCAGTATTTT
>TRBV19|few|TRBD1|TRBJ1-3
CASSGQGAGNTIYF
TGTGCCAGTAGCGGACAGGGGGCTGGAAACACCATATATTTT
>TRBV5-4|.|TRBD1|TRBJ1-1
CASSLVGRGLGTEAFF
TGTGCCAGCAGCTTGGTCGGCAGGGGGCTCGGCACTGAAGCTTTCTTT
>TRBV20-1|many|.|TRBJ2-1
CSALQGTNEQFF
TGCAGTGCTCTACAAGGGACGAATGAGCAGTTCTTC
>TRBV20-1|few|.|TRBJ1-3
CSARETVGGNTIYF
TGCAGTGCTAGGGAGACAGTCGGTGGAAACACCATATATTTT
>TRBV12-3/TRBV12-4|many|.|TRBJ1-5
CASSNREGQPQHF
TGTGCCAGCAGTAACAGGGAGGGGCAGCCCCAGCATTTT
>TRBV11-2|few|.|TRBJ1-2
CASSLVQNYGYTF
TGTGCCAGCAGCTTAGTACAGAACTATGGCTACACCTTC
>TRBV12-3/TRBV12-4|many|.|TRBJ2-5
CASSLDFRETQYF
TGTGCCAGCAGTTTAGACTTTCGGGAGACCCAGTACTTC
>TRBV6-4|few|TRBD2|TRBJ2-2
CASKTSGATGELFF
TGTGCCAGCAAGACTAGCGGGGCCACCGGGGAGCTGTTTTTT
>TRBV24-1|few|TRBD2|TRBJ2-1
CATSDLGLAGDNEQFF
TGTGCCACCAGTGACCTCGGACTAGCGGGAGACAATGAGCAGTTCTTC
>TRBV20-1|many|TRBD2|TRBJ2-1
CSADGPGRAFLYNEQFF
TGCAGTGCCGATGGACCGGGGAGGGCTTTCCTCTACAATGAGCAGTTCTTC
>TRBV11-1|many|.|TRBJ2-1
CASTPNRVSSYNEQFF
TGTGCCAGCACCCCTAACAGGGTGAGCTCCTACAATGAGCAGTTCTTC
>TRBV29-1|.|TRBD1|TRBJ2-7
CSGGQSSYEQYF
TGCAGCGGGGGACAGAGCTCCTACGAGCAGTACTTC
>TRBV18|.|.|TRBJ1-4
CASSPRNPQELFF
TGTGCCAGCTCACCACGAAACCCCCAGGAACTGTTTTTT
>TRBV20-1|.|TRBD1|TRBJ2-7
CSAADRGWYEQYF
TGCAGTGCGGCGGACAGGGGATGGTACGAGCAGTACTTC
>TRBV4-1|few|TRBD1|TRBJ1-1
CASSQVGGGNTEAFF
TGCGCCAGCAGCCAAGTGGGAGGGGGCAACACTGAAGCTTTCTTT
>TRBV3-1|.|.|TRBJ2-1
CASSQDTSADQFYNEQFF
TGTGCCAGCAGCCAAGATACCTCAGCGGACCAATTTTACAATGAGCAGTTCTTC